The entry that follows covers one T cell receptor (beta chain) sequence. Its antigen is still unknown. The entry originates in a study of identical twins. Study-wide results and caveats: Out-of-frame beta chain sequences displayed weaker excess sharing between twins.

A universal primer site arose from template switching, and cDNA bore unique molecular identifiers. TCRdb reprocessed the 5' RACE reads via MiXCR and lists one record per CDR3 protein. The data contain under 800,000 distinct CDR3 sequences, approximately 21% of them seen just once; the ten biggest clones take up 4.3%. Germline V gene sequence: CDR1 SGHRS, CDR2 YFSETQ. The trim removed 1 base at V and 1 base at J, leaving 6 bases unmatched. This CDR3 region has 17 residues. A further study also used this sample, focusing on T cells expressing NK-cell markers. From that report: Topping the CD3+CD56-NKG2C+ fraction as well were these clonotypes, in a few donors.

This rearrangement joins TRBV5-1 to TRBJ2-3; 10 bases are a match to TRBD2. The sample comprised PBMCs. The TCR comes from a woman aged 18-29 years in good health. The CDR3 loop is CASSLLPSGSGTDTQYF. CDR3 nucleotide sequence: TGCGCCAGCAGCTTGTTGCCTAGCGGGAGTGGCACAGATACGCAGTATTTT.